The following is a T cell receptor beta chain sequence with its context. The data were obtained in a study of PD-1 blockade in classical Hodgkin lymphoma. Every one of the patients relapsed after autologous stem cell transplantation (brentuximab vedotin exposure was variable). Clones were read by immunoSEQ multiplex PCR, and TCRdb kept only the in-frame ones, dropping some. Altogether about 40,000 clones are present, around 78% being singletons, with the ten largest covering approximately 11%. This TCR came from a human donor with classical Hodgkin lymphoma. The sample in question was peripheral blood mononuclear cells (PBMCs), obtained at baseline.

The CDR3 spells CASRAATGELFF. For the CDR3, the DNA is TGTGCCAGCAGGGCGGCGACCGGGGAGCTGTTTTTT. V usage is TRBV6-5 and J usage is TRBJ2-2; D is unresolved. The ends were cut back, 6 bases at V and 5 bases at J, with 7 bases in the middle. There are 12 residues in the CDR3. Germline lookup yields CDR1 MNHEY and CDR2 SVGAGI.